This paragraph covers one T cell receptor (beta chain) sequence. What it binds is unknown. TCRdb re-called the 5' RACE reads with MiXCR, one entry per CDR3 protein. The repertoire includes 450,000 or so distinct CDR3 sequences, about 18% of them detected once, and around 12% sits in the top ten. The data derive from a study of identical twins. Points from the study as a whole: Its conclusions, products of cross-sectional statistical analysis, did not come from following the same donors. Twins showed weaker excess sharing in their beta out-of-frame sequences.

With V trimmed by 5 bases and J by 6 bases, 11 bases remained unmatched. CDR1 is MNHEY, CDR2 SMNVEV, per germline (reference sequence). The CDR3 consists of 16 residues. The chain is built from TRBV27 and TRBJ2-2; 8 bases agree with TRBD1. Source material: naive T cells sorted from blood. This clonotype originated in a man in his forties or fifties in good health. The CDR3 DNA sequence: TGTGCCAGCAGTCCCAGACGACAGGGGAGCCCCGGGGAGCTGTTTTTT. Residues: CASSPRRQGSPGELFF.